This TCR beta chain was profiled in a study of cytomegalovirus exposure and HLA in healthy donors. About the study: A later analysis reported the approximately 120 validation repertoires used the same platform as the approximately 670 first-cohort repertoires. Study-wide results and caveats: In vitro work confirmed that a few CMV-associated chains recognize CMV antigens. TCR sequences were mostly rare, though some public TCRs occurred in many donors.

This CDR3 spans 15 amino acids. The germline V gene encodes CDR1 LGHNT and CDR2 FRNRAP. Germline trimming cut 7 bases from V and 4 bases from J; bases unmatched to any gene: 7. Clones were read by immunoSEQ multiplex PCR, and TCRdb kept only the in-frame ones, dropping some. The data show about 130,000 clones, approximately 84% seen once. As regards this clone: The antigen remains unidentified.

This TCR derives from a man aged 30 to 45 in good health and CMV-seropositive. Sequences were obtained from PBMCs. This chain joins TRBV12-5 and TRBJ2-3, with TRBD2 matching 11 bases. CDR3 in DNA: TGTGCTAGTGCGGTCGGTAGCGGGGGGGCAGATACGCAGTATTTT. Amino acid sequence: CASAVGSGGADTQYF. Full variable domain (missing parts from reference TRBV12-5 and TRBJ2-3): DARVTQTPRHKVTEMGQEVTMRCQPILGHNTVFWYRQTMMQGLELLAYFRNRAPLDDSGMPKDRFSAEMPDATLATLKIQPSEPRDSAVYFCASAVGSGGADTQYFGPGTRLTVL.